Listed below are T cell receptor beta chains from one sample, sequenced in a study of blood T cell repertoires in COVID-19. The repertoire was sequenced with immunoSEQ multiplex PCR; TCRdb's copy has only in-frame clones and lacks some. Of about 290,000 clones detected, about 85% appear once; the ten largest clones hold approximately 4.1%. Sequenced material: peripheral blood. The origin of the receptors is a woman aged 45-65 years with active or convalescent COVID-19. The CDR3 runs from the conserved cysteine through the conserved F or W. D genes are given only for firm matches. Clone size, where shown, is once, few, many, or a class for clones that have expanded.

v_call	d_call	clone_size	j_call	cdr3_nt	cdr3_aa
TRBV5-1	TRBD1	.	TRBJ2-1	TGCGCCAGCAGCTCAAGACAGGGCAGCCATGAGCAGTTCTTC	CASSSRQGSHEQFF
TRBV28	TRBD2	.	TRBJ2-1	TGTGCCAGCAGGGGCTCCACTAGCGGGTTTACGGATGAGCAGTTCTTC	CASRGSTSGFTDEQFF
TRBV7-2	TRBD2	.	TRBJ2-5	TGTGCCAGCAGCTTAGGACTAGCAGAGACCCAGTACTTC	CASSLGLAETQYF
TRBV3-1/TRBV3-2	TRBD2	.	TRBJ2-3	TGTGCCAGCAGCCAAGATTTCCCGGGGGGGGGTGCAGATACGCAGTATTTT	CASSQDFPGGGADTQYF
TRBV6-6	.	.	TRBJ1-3	TGTGCCAGCAGTTATGGTCAGGTGGTTGGGAACACCATATATTTT	CASSYGQVVGNTIYF
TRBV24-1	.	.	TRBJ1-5	TGTGCCACCAGTGACTCTTCAACAACAGGTGAAGGGAGCAATCAGCCCCAGCATTTT	CATSDSSTTGEGSNQPQHF
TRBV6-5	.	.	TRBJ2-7	TGTGCCAGCAGTTACTCGAAACAGGGCGACGAGCAGTACTTC	CASSYSKQGDEQYF
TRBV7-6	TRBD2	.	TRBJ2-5	TGTGCCAGCAGCTCCCCCCTGGGGACTAGCGGGAGAGAGACCCAGTACTTC	CASSSPLGTSGRETQYF
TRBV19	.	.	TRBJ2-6	TGTGCCAGTAGTATTGGAAGATTACTAAACTCTGGGGCCAACGTCCTGACTTTC	CASSIGRLLNSGANVLTF
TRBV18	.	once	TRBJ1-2	TGTGCCAGCTCAGAGATGTCTATGGATGGCTACACCTTC	CASSEMSMDGYTF
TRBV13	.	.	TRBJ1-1	TGTGCCAGCAGCAGTTCAGACGCCGGGACACTTGAAGCTTTCTTT	CASSSSDAGTLEAFF
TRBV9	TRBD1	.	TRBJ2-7	TGTGCCAGCAGTCGGGACAGGTCAAGCTCCTACGAGCAGTACTTC	CASSRDRSSSYEQYF
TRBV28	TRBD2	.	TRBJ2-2	TGTGCCAGCAGCCCGGGACGGCGGGGGGCCACCGGGGAGCTGTTTTTT	CASSPGRRGATGELFF
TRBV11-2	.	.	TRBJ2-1	TGTGCCAGCAGCTTAAACGAGCCCAATGAGCAGTTCTTC	CASSLNEPNEQFF
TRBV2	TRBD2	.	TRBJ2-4	TGTGCCAGCAATGGACTAGCGGGGAACATTCAGTACTTC	CASNGLAGNIQYF
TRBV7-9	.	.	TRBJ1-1	TGTGCCAGCAGAAGGGTAGGGGCCAGCGTCAGGAACACTGAAGCTTTCTTT	CASRRVGASVRNTEAFF
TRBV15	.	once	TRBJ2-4	TGTGCCACCAGTCGGGATAGCATCATAGCCAAAAACATTCAGTACTTC	CATSRDSIIAKNIQYF
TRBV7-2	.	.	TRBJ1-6	TGTGCCAGCAGCTCCGGACGGGGGACCTATAATTCACCCCTCCACTTT	CASSSGRGTYNSPLHF
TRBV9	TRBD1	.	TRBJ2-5	TGTGCCAGCAGCACCGGACAGGGCTCGACCCGGGGAGAGACCCAGTACTTC	CASSTGQGSTRGETQYF
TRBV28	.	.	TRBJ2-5	TGTGCCAGCTTCAGGGGCCGAGGAGAGACCCAGTACTTC	CASFRGRGETQYF
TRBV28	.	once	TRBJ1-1	TGTGCCAGCAGACAGAACACTGAAGCTTTCTTT	CASRQNTEAFF
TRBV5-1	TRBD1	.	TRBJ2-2	TGCGCCAGCGGAAAAGGGGACAGGGGAAACACCGGGGAGCTGTTTTTT	CASGKGDRGNTGELFF
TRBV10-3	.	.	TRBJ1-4	TGTGCCATCAGTGCAGAAACAACTAATGAAAAACTGTTTTTT	CAISAETTNEKLFF
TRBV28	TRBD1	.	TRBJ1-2	TGTGCCAGCAGTTTAAGGGGGACAGGCGGTGGCTACACCTTC	CASSLRGTGGGYTF
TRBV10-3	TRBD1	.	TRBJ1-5	TGTGCCATCAGTGGGGACAGGGGCAATCAGCCCCAGCATTTT	CAISGDRGNQPQHF
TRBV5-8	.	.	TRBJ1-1	TGTGCCAGCAGCTTGGTGGCGGGGCGGCTCGGCACTGAAGCTTTCTTT	CASSLVAGRLGTEAFF
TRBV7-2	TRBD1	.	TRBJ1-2	TGTGCCAGCAGCCAACGAGCAGGGGGCGCGGAAGGCTACACCTTC	CASSQRAGGAEGYTF
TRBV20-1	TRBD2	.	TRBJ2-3	TGCAGTGCTAGTAAAGGAGCGGGAGGTGGTACGCAGTATTTT	CSASKGAGGGTQYF
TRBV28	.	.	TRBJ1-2	TGTGCCAGCAGTGTAACAGGGCCCCCCCTCTATGGCTACACCTTC	CASSVTGPPLYGYTF
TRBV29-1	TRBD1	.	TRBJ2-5	TGCAGCGTCAACGCAGGGGGTTGGGAGACCCAGTACTTC	CSVNAGGWETQYF
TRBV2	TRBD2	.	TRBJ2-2	TGTGCCCGGGAGGACGAGAACACCGGGGAGCTGTTTTTT	CAREDENTGELFF
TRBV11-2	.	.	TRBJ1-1	TGTGCCAGCAGTCTAGGGCGAGACAGCGCGCCAATGAACACTGAAGCTTTCTTT	CASSLGRDSAPMNTEAFF
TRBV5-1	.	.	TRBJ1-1	TGCGCCAGCAGCTTGGAAGGGGTTGACACTGAAGCTTTCTTT	CASSLEGVDTEAFF
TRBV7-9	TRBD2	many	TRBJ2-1	TGTGCCAGCAGCTTAGGGCGACTAGCGGGGCCCCACAATGAGCAGTTCTTC	CASSLGRLAGPHNEQFF
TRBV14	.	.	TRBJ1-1	TGTGCCAGCAGCCCTCGGGGGTACACTGAAGCTTTCTTT	CASSPRGYTEAFF
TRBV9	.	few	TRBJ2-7	TGTGCCAGCAGCGTAGGGTCGGGGGGCCTGACCTACGAGCAGTACTTC	CASSVGSGGLTYEQYF
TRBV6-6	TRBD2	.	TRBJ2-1	TGTGCCAGCAGCCGAGGACTAGCGGGAGGTTACAATGAGCAGTTCTTC	CASSRGLAGGYNEQFF
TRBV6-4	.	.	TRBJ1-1	TGTGCCAGCAGTGAATTTGGGAGTACTGAAGCTTTCTTT	CASSEFGSTEAFF
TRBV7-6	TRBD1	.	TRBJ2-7	TGTGCCAGCAGAAGAGAGGCGGACAGGGGTGGGGAGCAGTACTTC	CASRREADRGGEQYF
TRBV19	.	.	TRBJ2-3	TGTGCCAGTAGTATAGCGGGAGAGGCAGATACGCAGTATTTT	CASSIAGEADTQYF
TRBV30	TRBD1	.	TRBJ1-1	TGTGCCTGGAACAGGGGAAACACTGAAGCTTTCTTT	CAWNRGNTEAFF
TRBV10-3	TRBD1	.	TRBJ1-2	TGTGCCGTTGGACAGGGGCCACCTCAGGACTATGGCTACACCTTC	CAVGQGPPQDYGYTF
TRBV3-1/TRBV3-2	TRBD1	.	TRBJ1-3	TGTGCCAGCAGCCTAAGCTTTCAGGGGGCGCCTAACACCATATATTTT	CASSLSFQGAPNTIYF
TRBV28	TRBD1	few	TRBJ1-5	TGTGCCAGCAGAACCTTATCCGGGACAGGGGGCAATCAGCCCCAGCATTTT	CASRTLSGTGGNQPQHF
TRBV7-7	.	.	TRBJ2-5	TGTGCTAGCAGCTTAGCGTTGGGTCAGGCCCAAGAGACCCAGTACTTC	CASSLALGQAQETQYF
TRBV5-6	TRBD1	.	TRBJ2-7	TGTGCCAGCATCCGACAGGGGACCCCCTCCTACGAGCAGTACTTC	CASIRQGTPSYEQYF
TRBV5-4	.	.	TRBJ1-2	TGTGCCAGCAGCTTGGGGGCCATCACTTATGGCTACACCTTC	CASSLGAITYGYTF
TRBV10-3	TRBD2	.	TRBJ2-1	TGTGCCATCAGTGGAATTAGCGGGAGTGCCTACAATGAGCAGTTCTTC	CAISGISGSAYNEQFF
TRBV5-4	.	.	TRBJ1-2	TGTGCCAGCAGCTTGGAAGTCACCCAGAACTATGGCTACACCTTC	CASSLEVTQNYGYTF
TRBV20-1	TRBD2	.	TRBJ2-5	TGCAGTGCTAGTGAGGGAGCGGGACAAGAGACCCAGTACTTC	CSASEGAGQETQYF
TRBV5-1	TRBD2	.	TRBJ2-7	TGCGCCAGCAGCTTGTTGCCTAGCGGGAGACCGGGTGAGCAGTACTTC	CASSLLPSGRPGEQYF
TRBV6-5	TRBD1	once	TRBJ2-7	TGTGCCAGCAGTTTCGGACAGGGCCTCTCCTACGAGCAGTACTTC	CASSFGQGLSYEQYF
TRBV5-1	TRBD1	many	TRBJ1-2	TGCGCCAGCAGCTCCAGACAGGGTCTAGCAAGAAGCTACACCTTC	CASSSRQGLARSYTF
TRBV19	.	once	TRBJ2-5	TGTGCCAGTAGTCTTAGAGGGCAAGAGACCCAGTACTTC	CASSLRGQETQYF
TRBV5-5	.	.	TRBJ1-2	TGTGCCAGCAGCTTGACGGGGGTCTCAGGTGGCTACACCTTC	CASSLTGVSGGYTF
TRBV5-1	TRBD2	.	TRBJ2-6	TGCGCCAGCAGCAAGCGGGGTTCTGGGGCCAACGTCCTGACTTTC	CASSKRGSGANVLTF
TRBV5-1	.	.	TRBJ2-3	TGCGCCAGCAGCTTGGGGGCAGGGCAGGGTTCAGATACGCAGTATTTT	CASSLGAGQGSDTQYF
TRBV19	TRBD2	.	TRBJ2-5	TGTGCCAGTAGTATTGGGGGGGTAGTCCAAGAGACCCAGTACTTC	CASSIGGVVQETQYF
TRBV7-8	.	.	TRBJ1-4	TGTGCCAGCAGCCTCTTTAATGAAAAACTGTTTTTT	CASSLFNEKLFF